The 15 T cell receptor beta chains below all came from one sample that was sequenced in a study of cytomegalovirus exposure and HLA in healthy donors. Primers for the PCR totalled 60 Vbeta and 13 Jbeta. Libraries were prepared by immunoSEQ multiplex PCR; TCRdb keeps only in-frame clonotypes and omits some of them. Of some 180,000 clones listed, around 76% are singletons. The sequenced sample consisted of PBMCs. These TCRs come from a woman between 25 and 40 years old in good health and CMV-seropositive.

V and J are TRBV2 and TRBJ2-6, with D possibly TRBD1 on 7 matching bases. CDR1 and CDR2 (germline): SNHLY, FYNNEI. V was trimmed by 6 bases and J by 0 bases, leaving 15 bases between them. The length of the CDR3 is 17 residues. The CDR3, as DNA: TGTGCCAGCAGAGGAGGGACAGTGAACTCTGGGGCCAACGTCCTGACTTTC. Residues: CASRGGTVNSGANVLTF. Filled out from reference TRBV2 and TRBJ2-6, the complete variable domain reads EPEVTQTPSHQVTQMGQEVILRCVPISNHLYFYWYRQILGQKVEFLVSFYNNEISEKSEIFDDQFSVERPDGSNFTLKIRSTKLEDSAMYFCASRGGTVNSGANVLTFGAGSRLTVL.

The rearrangement uses TRBV5-4 and TRBJ2-7; weak D call: TRBD1 (5 bases). This CDR3 is built from 14 residues. V was shortened by 3 bases and J by 6 bases, with 16 bases between the two germline ends. Germline V gene lookup returns CDR1 SGHNT and CDR2 YYREEE (reference sequence). The CDR3 DNA reads TGTGCCAGCAGCTCGGTGCAGGGAACGAGCGAGCAGTACTTC. This sequence encodes CASSSVQGTSEQYF.

CDR3 loop: CASSLPSRDRVQETQYF. The CDR3 DNA reads TGTGCCAGCAGCTTACCAAGCCGGGACAGGGTCCAAGAGACCCAGTACTTC. This chain links TRBV5-4 with TRBJ2-5, with TRBD1 identical over 9 bases. V gave up 2 bases and J gave up 1 base; unmatched junction bases: 9. The CDR3 runs to 17 residues. Germline CDR1 and CDR2: SGHNT and YYREEE (reference sequence).

This chain links TRBV11-2 with TRBJ2-3, with TRBD1 matching over 7 bases. The V gene end was trimmed by 5 bases and the J gene end by 6 bases; junction bases not matched to a gene: 11. The CDR3 spans 15 residues. CDR1 is SGHAT, CDR2 FQNNGV, per germline. The CDR3 nucleotides read TGTGCCAGCAGCCCGGGACAGATTCACGTGGATACGCAGTATTTT. This gives the protein CASSPGQIHVDTQYF.

This clone appeared a single time. This rearrangement joins TRBV18 to TRBJ1-4, with D perhaps matching TRBD1 (5 bases). Germline CDR1 reads KGHSH; CDR2 reads LQKENI. Trimming cost V 3 bases and J 5 bases, with 16 bases left between them. The CDR3 runs to 16 residues. The CDR3 bases are TGTGCCAGCTCACCCTACGGAGGGACTGTCAATGAAAAACTGTTTTTT. Protein product: CASSPYGGTVNEKLFF.

This rearrangement joins TRBV30 to TRBJ1-2; TRBD1 matches 9 bases. V gave up 5 bases and J gave up 2 bases; unmatched junction bases: 9. Germline assignment: CDR1 GTSNPN and CDR2 SVGIG (reference sequence). The CDR3 is made up of 15 amino acids. Written as DNA, the CDR3 is TGTGCCTGGGTCCCAGGGACAGGGAGCAACTATGGCTACACCTTC. Its translation is CAWVPGTGSNYGYTF.

This clone occurred a few times. This chain links TRBV11-3 with TRBJ1-2; 10 bases agree with TRBD1. With 5 bases clipped from V and 3 bases from J, the junction kept 6 bases outside the gene matches. CDR1 is SGHNT, CDR2 YENEEA, per germline. The CDR3 loop spans 15 amino acids. Here the CDR3 DNA reads TGTGCCAGCAGCCTAGGGACAGGGGCTGACTATGGCTACACCTTC. Amino acid sequence: CASSLGTGADYGYTF.

The V call is TRBV7-2, the J call TRBJ1-6, with 8 bases lining up with TRBD1. The V gene end was trimmed by 2 bases and the J gene end by 8 bases; junction bases not matched to a gene: 5. Germline V lookup: CDR1 SGHTA, CDR2 FQGNSA. This CDR3 contains 15 residues. The CDR3 spells CASSLLGQGDSPLHF. CDR3 coding DNA: TGTGCCAGCAGCTTACTAGGACAGGGAGATTCACCCCTCCACTTT.

The chain employs TRBV11-3 and TRBJ2-1, with 10 bases aligning to TRBD1. CDR3 length: 13 residues. The V gene's germline CDR1 is SGHNT and CDR2 YENEEA. The J segment lost 8 bases and the V segment lost 6 bases, leaving 4 bases of the junction unmatched. The DNA of the CDR3 is TGTGCCAGCAGGGGACAGGGGTTTGATGAGCAGTTCTTC. It codes for CASRGQGFDEQFF. Combining the CDR3 with reference TRBV11-3 and TRBJ2-1 gives the whole variable domain EAGVVQSPRYKIIEKKQPVAFWCNPISGHNTLYWYLQNLGQGPELLIRYENEEAVDDSQLPKDRFSAERLKGVDSTLKIQPAELGDSAVYLCASRGQGFDEQFFGPGTRLTVL.

In its sample, this clone was seen a few times. The chain is built from TRBV6-5 and TRBJ2-5; 11 nucleotides agree with TRBD1. Germline values: CDR1 MNHEY, CDR2 SVGAGI. Trimming cost V 4 bases and J 5 bases; bases outside gene matches: 9. The CDR3 runs 16 residues. CDR3 sequence reads: CASSFSWTGGWETQYF. The CDR3 region has the DNA TGTGCCAGCAGTTTCTCCTGGACAGGGGGCTGGGAGACCCAGTACTTC.

CDR3 sequence (DNA): TGTGCCAGCAGAAACAGGGCGTCGAACACTGAAGCTTTCTTT. It is translated as CASRNRASNTEAFF. This sequence joins TRBV13 and TRBJ1-1; a possible D gene is TRBD1 (6 bases). V was cut by 6 bases and J by 1 base, with 12 bases left in between. From germline, CDR1 is PRHDT and CDR2 FYEKMQ (reference sequence). This CDR3 spans 14 amino acids.

Remarks on this clone: A junction boundary mismatches the germline segment, possibly from a read error. The J gene is TRBJ1-2, the V gene TRBV9, with TRBD1 matching 11 bases. The germline V gene has CDR1 SGDLS and CDR2 YYNGEE. This CDR3 region has 15 residues. The chain's CDR3 is CAGSPGQGADYGYTF. CDR3 in DNA: TGTGCCGGCAGCCCAGGACAGGGGGCCGACTATGGCTACACCTTC.

This clone has a handful of counts. J is TRBJ2-6 and V is TRBV5-1; D remains unclear. The CDR3 is 13 amino acids. Germline-derived CDR1 and CDR2 are SGHRS and YFSETQ. Trimming took 2 bases from V and 2 from J, leaving 2 bases between them. The CDR3 protein is CASSFTGANVLTF. The CDR3 DNA sequence: TGCGCCAGCAGCTTCACTGGGGCCAACGTCCTGACTTTC.

V gene TRBV27 combines with J gene TRBJ1-6, with unresolved D. The CDR3 is made up of 18 amino acids. Trimming took off 3 bases at V and 8 bases at J, with 23 bases between the two ends. Germline loops: CDR1 MNHEY, CDR2 SMNVEV (reference sequence). The CDR3 DNA reads as TGTGCCAGCAGTTTTCTCCACAGAACCAACGGGAATGATTCACCCCTCCACTTT. This encodes CASSFLHRTNGNDSPLHF.

The rearrangement joins TRBV13 to TRBJ2-1, with D perhaps TRBD1 (6 bases). This CDR3 comprises 15 residues. Germline V gene sequence: CDR1 PRHDT, CDR2 FYEKMQ (reference sequence). Trimming left V 7 bases short and J 3 bases short, with 16 bases between. CDR3 coding DNA: TGTGCCAGCACCGGAGACAGGTTACGCTACAATGAGCAGTTCTTC. Translating it yields CASTGDRLRYNEQFF.